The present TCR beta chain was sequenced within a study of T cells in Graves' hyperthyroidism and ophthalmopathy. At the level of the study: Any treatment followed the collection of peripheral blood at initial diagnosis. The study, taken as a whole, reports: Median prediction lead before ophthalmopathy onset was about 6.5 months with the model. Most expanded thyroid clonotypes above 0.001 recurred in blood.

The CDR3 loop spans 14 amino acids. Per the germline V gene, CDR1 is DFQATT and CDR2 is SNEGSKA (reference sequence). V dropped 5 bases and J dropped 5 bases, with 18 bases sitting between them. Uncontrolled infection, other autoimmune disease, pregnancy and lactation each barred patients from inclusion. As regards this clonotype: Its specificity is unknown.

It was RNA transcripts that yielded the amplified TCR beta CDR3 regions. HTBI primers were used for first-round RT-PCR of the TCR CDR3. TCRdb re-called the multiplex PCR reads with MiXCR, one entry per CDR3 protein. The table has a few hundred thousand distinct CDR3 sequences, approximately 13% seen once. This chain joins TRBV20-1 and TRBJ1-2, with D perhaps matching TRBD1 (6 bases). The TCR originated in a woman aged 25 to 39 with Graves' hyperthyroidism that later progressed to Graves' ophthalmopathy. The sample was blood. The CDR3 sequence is CSADREHTGYGYTF. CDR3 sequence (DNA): TGCAGTGCTGACCGGGAGCACACAGGGTATGGCTACACCTTC.